A selection of T cell receptor beta chains follows, all from one sample in a study of T cell responses to AZD1222 COVID-19 vaccine. Only in-frame clones appear in the TCRdb table, and some are missing; sequencing was by immunoSEQ multiplex PCR. The repertoire holds about 94,000 clones, with more than 75% as singletons. This specimen consisted of peripheral blood, obtained 28 days after the second AZD1222 dose. These receptors all stem from an adult who received the AZD1222 COVID-19 vaccine. Both conserved end residues are part of each CDR3. A D gene is named only where the DNA matches it firmly. Not every row has a clone size; where given, it reads once, few, many or a size class.

clone_size	d_call	v_call	j_call	cdr3_aa	cdr3_nt
-	TRBD1	TRBV27	TRBJ1-6	CASSLRTGRPLHF	TGTGCCAGCAGTCTACGGACAGGGAGGCCCCTCCACTTT
few	-	TRBV11-3	TRBJ1-1	CASSLYRQTNTEAFF	TGTGCCAGCAGCTTATACCGGCAGACCAACACTGAAGCTTTCTTT
-	-	TRBV6-6	TRBJ2-2	CASSWGILANTGELFF	TGTGCCAGCAGTTGGGGCATACTTGCGAACACCGGGGAGCTGTTTTTT
-	TRBD2	TRBV7-3	TRBJ2-1	CASSLDGGLTSYNEQFF	TGTGCCAGCAGCTTAGATGGGGGACTAACCTCCTACAATGAGCAGTTCTTC
-	-	TRBV7-2	TRBJ1-2	CASSLTDSGYTF	TGTGCCAGCAGCTTAACGGACAGTGGCTACACCTTC
-	-	TRBV6-1	TRBJ1-2	CASSALQPGAGYGYTF	TGTGCCAGCAGTGCCCTACAGCCGGGGGCAGGATACGGCTACACCTTC
-	TRBD1	TRBV19	TRBJ1-3	CASKQQGSGNTIYF	TGTGCCAGTAAGCAACAGGGGTCCGGAAACACCATATATTTT
-	-	TRBV5-1	TRBJ1-6	CASSFGQANSPLHF	TGCGCCAGCAGCTTCGGGCAGGCAAATTCACCCCTCCACTTT
few	-	TRBV6-1	TRBJ1-6	CASSEAENSPLHF	TGTGCCAGCAGTGAAGCGGAAAATTCACCCCTCCACTTT
-	TRBD1	TRBV24-1	TRBJ1-2	CATSDGTGGKGYTF	TGTGCCACCAGTGACGGGACAGGGGGCAAAGGCTACACCTTC
-	TRBD1	TRBV18	TRBJ2-1	CASSTGASYNEQFF	TGTGCCAGCTCCACAGGGGCCTCCTACAATGAGCAGTTCTTC
-	-	TRBV7-9	TRBJ2-3	CASSLADLRTDTQYF	TGTGCCAGCAGCTTAGCGGACCTGCGCACAGATACGCAGTATTTT
-	-	TRBV6-1	TRBJ2-3	CASSEARRSSTDTQYF	TGTGCCAGCAGTGAGGCTCGGCGGTCTAGCACAGATACGCAGTATTTT
-	TRBD1	TRBV27	TRBJ2-1	CASSPGGSYNEQFF	TGTGCCAGCAGTCCAGGGGGCTCCTACAATGAGCAGTTCTTC